This T cell receptor (beta chain) was sequenced in a study of cytomegalovirus exposure and HLA in healthy donors. For the study at large: In terms of ancestry, the Caucasian-associated cluster contained 80% to 90% of the roughly 400 genotyped donors.

As concerns this clone: As yet, its antigen is unknown.

Looked up from germline, CDR1 is LNHDA and CDR2 is SQIVND (reference sequence). The CDR3 spans 14 residues. V trimming: 1 base; J trimming: 3 bases; junction bases outside the gene matches: 3. The study, taken as a whole, reports: Among the CMV-associated chains, a few were confirmed in vitro as specific for CMV antigens. Earlier analysis found most TCR beta V segments productive about 90% or about 30% of the time. Later, an analysis found that common viral pathogens appeared to be linked with several of the most significant clusters.

PCR involved 60 Vbeta and 13 Jbeta primers. The data were produced by immunoSEQ multiplex PCR, yet TCRdb's version contains in-frame clones alone and is incomplete. The repertoire includes some 120,000 clones, roughly 78% of them detected once, and about 2.6% sits in the top ten. The sequence was obtained from a man aged 25-45 years in good health and CMV-seronegative. The chain links TRBV19 to TRBJ2-7; 7 bases fit TRBD2. Sequenced material: PBMCs. CDR3 DNA: TGTGCCAGTAGTATAGGCGGGGGTTTCTACGAGCAGTACTTC. This translates into CASSIGGGFYEQYF.